This is a list of T cell receptor beta chains from one sample in a study of blood T cells in healthy people across ages. From the 5' RACE reads, TCRdb called clonotypes with MiXCR, one entry per CDR3 protein. The sample lists hundreds of thousands of distinct CDR3 sequences; roughly 64% were seen once. Input material: blood. These TCRs come from a man in his thirties or forties in good health. The CDR3 runs from the conserved cysteine through the conserved F or W. D genes are given only for firm matches. Not all rows give a size; the values are once, few, many and, for expanded clones, a class.

>TRBJ2-5|.|TRBV4-2|.
TGTGCCAGCAGCCAAAGTGGATGGGAGACCCAGTACTTC
CASSQSGWETQYF
>TRBJ1-5|.|TRBV15|.
TGTGCCACCAGCAGAGAACTACCGTACGCTGGGAGCAATCAGCCCCAGCATTTT
CATSRELPYAGSNQPQHF
>TRBJ2-2|.|TRBV5-8|TRBD2
TGTGCCAGCAGCCAATACCTCGGACGGGGACTAGGCGGGGAGCTGTTTTTT
CASSQYLGRGLGGELFF
>TRBJ1-1|.|TRBV30|.
TGTGCCTGGAGTGTAGCCAGGAACACTGAAGCTTTCTTT
CAWSVARNTEAFF
>TRBJ1-2|.|TRBV16|.
TGTGCCAGCAGCCCGATTATCTACTATGGCTACACCTTC
CASSPIIYYGYTF
>TRBJ2-3|.|TRBV25-1|.
TGTGCCAGCAGTGAATATCTCGACCGGTCCAATACGCAGTATTTT
CASSEYLDRSNTQYF
>TRBJ2-7|.|TRBV20-1|.
TGCAGTGCTTCGCAAGCGGGTAGCTCCTACGAGCAGTACTTC
CSASQAGSSYEQYF
>TRBJ2-5|.|TRBV20-1|.
TGCAGTGCTAGAGGCAGGGTCCCCGAAGAGACCCAGTACTTC
CSARGRVPEETQYF
>TRBJ2-1|.|TRBV19|.
TGTGCCAGTAGTATGGTACCGGGACGGTACAATGAGCAGTTCTTC
CASSMVPGRYNEQFF
>TRBJ1-6|few|TRBV7-9|.
TGTGCCAGCAGCTACGGACGGGGGGATTCACCCCTCCACTTT
CASSYGRGDSPLHF
>TRBJ2-5|.|TRBV20-1|.
TGCAGTGCTAGACCGGGTTTGGAGACCCAGTACTTC
CSARPGLETQYF
>TRBJ1-5|.|TRBV7-9|.
TGTGCCAGCAGCTTAGGTGGGTTCGGGCAGCCCCAGCATTTT
CASSLGGFGQPQHF
>TRBJ2-7|.|TRBV7-2|.
TGTGCCAGCAGCCTAAGGATACTGATAGGGAGCTCCTACGAGCAGTACTTC
CASSLRILIGSSYEQYF
>TRBJ1-2|.|TRBV20-1|TRBD1
TGCAGTGCTAGCTTCGACAGGGATTCTTATGGCTACACCTTC
CSASFDRDSYGYTF
>TRBJ1-2|.|TRBV2|.
TGTGCCAGCCCGGACAGTAAAAACTATGGCTACACCTTC
CASPDSKNYGYTF
>TRBJ1-4|.|TRBV7-9|.
TGTGCCAGCATGTCTGCAACTAATGAAAAACTGTTTTTT
CASMSATNEKLFF
>TRBJ1-1|.|TRBV30|.
TGTGCCTGGAGGCGGAACAGGGACACTGAAGCTTTCTTT
CAWRRNRDTEAFF
>TRBJ2-7|few|TRBV7-9|TRBD1
TGTGCCAGCAGCTTGGCAGGGGGCTCCGAGCAGTACTTC
CASSLAGGSEQYF
>TRBJ2-7|.|TRBV28|.
TGTGCCTGGGGGAGCCTCTACGAGCAGTACTTC
CAWGSLYEQYF
>TRBJ1-2|.|TRBV6-2/TRBV6-3|.
TGTGCCAGCAGTCCGGGACTTTTCTTAGGGGTCGGCTATGGCTACACCTTC
CASSPGLFLGVGYGYTF
>TRBJ2-1|few|TRBV7-9|.
TGTGCCAGCAGCTTAGGGGACACCTACAATGAGCAGTTCTTC
CASSLGDTYNEQFF
>TRBJ2-7|few|TRBV13|.
TGTGCCAGCAGCTCTGACAGACACCCCCAATCCTACGAGCAGTACTTC
CASSSDRHPQSYEQYF
>TRBJ2-2|.|TRBV10-3|TRBD1
TGTGCCATCAGTACAGGGGGCGAGCTGTTTTTT
CAISTGGELFF
>TRBJ2-5|.|TRBV13|.
TGTGCCAGCAGCTCCGAGAAAGAGACCCAGTACTTC
CASSSEKETQYF
>TRBJ2-7|.|TRBV6-5|TRBD1
TGTGCCAGCAGTTACTCGCTGGACAGGTGGTACGAGCAGTACTTC
CASSYSLDRWYEQYF
>TRBJ1-2|few|TRBV6-2/TRBV6-3|TRBD1
TGTGCCAGCAGTTATGGACAGGGGGACGGCTACACCTTC
CASSYGQGDGYTF
>TRBJ2-3|few|TRBV7-9|.
TGTGCCAGCAGCTCTGGCCGCCCGCAGTCGACTTACACAGATACGCAGTATTTT
CASSSGRPQSTYTDTQYF
>TRBJ2-7|.|TRBV12-3/TRBV12-4|.
TGTGCCAGCAGTCCCTCGGGCCTTGCAGAGATCCAGTACTTC
CASSPSGLAEIQYF
>TRBJ2-1|.|TRBV6-2/TRBV6-3|.
TGTGCCAGCAACGGGGGCTGGAACCCCAATGAGCAGTTCTTC
CASNGGWNPNEQFF
>TRBJ2-1|few|TRBV11-2|.
TGTGCCAGCAGCTTAGGTACCGGTTACAATGAGCAGTTCTTC
CASSLGTGYNEQFF
>TRBJ2-3|.|TRBV7-2|TRBD2
TGTGCCAGCAGCTTTAAGCGGGGGAGTGGCACAGATACGCAGTATTTT
CASSFKRGSGTDTQYF
>TRBJ2-5|few|TRBV6-5|TRBD2
TGTGCCAGCAGTTACACACTAGCGGGGGTATGGGAAGAGACCCAGTACTTC
CASSYTLAGVWEETQYF
>TRBJ1-1|few|TRBV6-6|.
TGTGCCGGAACCGGGGCCGCAAAGGGTGAAGCTTTCTTT
CAGTGAAKGEAFF
>TRBJ2-3|.|TRBV20-1|TRBD2
TGCAGTGCCCCTAAAGCGGGACTAGCGGCCGTTAGCACAGATACGCAGTATTTT
CSAPKAGLAAVSTDTQYF
>TRBJ2-3|.|TRBV5-1|TRBD2
TGCGCCAGCTCTCCGGTAGTAGCGGGGAGCACAGATACGCAGTATTTT
CASSPVVAGSTDTQYF
>TRBJ2-7|.|TRBV4-1|.
TGCGCCAGCAGCCAAGAAGTCGAAGCTGCGACCTACGAGCAGTACTTC
CASSQEVEAATYEQYF
>TRBJ2-7|.|TRBV20-1|.
TGCAGTGCGCCGCTTGTGGGACGGGACTCCTACGAGCAGTACTTC
CSAPLVGRDSYEQYF
>TRBJ2-5|once|TRBV10-3|TRBD2
TGTGCCATCAGTGAAGGACTAGAAGAGACCCAGTACTTC
CAISEGLEETQYF
>TRBJ2-3|.|TRBV29-1|.
TGCAGCGTTGATGGCGGGCCCACAGATACGCAGTATTTT
CSVDGGPTDTQYF
>TRBJ2-6|.|TRBV10-3|TRBD1
TGTGCCCTCTCTCGGGGACAGGCAAACTCTGGGGCCAACGTCCTGACTTTC
CALSRGQANSGANVLTF
>TRBJ1-5|medium-sized|TRBV5-5|.
TGTGCCAGCAGCCTCAACCTTAATGGCAATCAGCCCCAGCATTTT
CASSLNLNGNQPQHF
>TRBJ1-5|.|TRBV5-5|TRBD1
TGTGCCAGCAGCCGCGAAAGGACAGGGGTGGATCAGCCCCAGCATTTT
CASSRERTGVDQPQHF
>TRBJ2-6|.|TRBV20-1|TRBD1
TGCAGTGCTAGAGAGTTACAGGGGAAAACTTCGGGGGCCAACGTCCTGACTTTC
CSARELQGKTSGANVLTF
>TRBJ2-1|.|TRBV6-2/TRBV6-3|.
TGTGCCAGCAGCCACGGAAGTGGAAAGTTCTTC
CASSHGSGKFF
>TRBJ2-7|.|TRBV7-9|TRBD1
TGTGCCAGCAGCATTGAGGGGGCCGGCGAGCAGTACTTC
CASSIEGAGEQYF
>TRBJ2-1|.|TRBV24-1|TRBD2
TGTGCCACCAGTGAGTCGGGGGGGCATGAGCAGTTCTTC
CATSESGGHEQFF
>TRBJ2-7|.|TRBV28|TRBD2
TGTGCCAGCAGTTTTGTGACTAGCGGGTGGCAAACGACCTACGAGCAGTACTTC
CASSFVTSGWQTTYEQYF
>TRBJ2-7|.|TRBV6-2/TRBV6-3|.
TGTGCCAGCAGCCGAGACGCGGGCCCCCAGAACGAGCTGTACTTC
CASSRDAGPQNELYF
>TRBJ2-5|.|TRBV4-1|TRBD1
TGCGCCAGCAGCCGTACAGGGACAGGAGAGACCCAGTACTTC
CASSRTGTGETQYF
>TRBJ2-7|few|TRBV20-1|.
TGCAGTGCTAGAGATCCCGGTAGTTATTACGAGCAGTACTTC
CSARDPGSYYEQYF
>TRBJ1-2|.|TRBV5-6|.
TGTGCCAGCAGCACGCGGGACTATGGCTACACCTTC
CASSTRDYGYTF
>TRBJ2-5|.|TRBV7-9|.
TGTGCCAGCACCGATTCGGGACGAGAGACCCAGTACTTC
CASTDSGRETQYF
>TRBJ2-1|few|TRBV5-5|TRBD1
TGTGCCAGCAGCTTGCAGACAGGGAGCAATGAGCAGTTCTTC
CASSLQTGSNEQFF
>TRBJ2-7|.|TRBV4-1|TRBD2
TGCGCCAGCAGCCAACTCAGCGGGGCACCTACCTACGAGCAGTACTTC
CASSQLSGAPTYEQYF